This T cell receptor beta chain was retrieved from a study of PD-L1 blockade in urothelial cancer. Sequencing used immunoSEQ multiplex PCR; TCRdb keeps in-frame clones, though not all of them. The sample has about 95,000 clones, roughly 87% seen once. Looked up from germline, CDR1 is SNHLY and CDR2 is FYNNEI. The CDR3 contains 12 residues. Germline trimming cut 6 bases from V and 8 bases from J; bases unmatched to any gene: 5. Time point described: pretreatment peripheral blood. The sample holds a few counts of this clone. No antigen is known for it. Study results and caveats: Below-median blood TCR clonality before treatment forecast better survival.

The chain has TRBV2 and TRBJ1-1, with TRBD1 matching over 8 bases. The source is a man between 60 and 70 years old with urothelial cancer. Material: PBMCs, obtained around atezolizumab (anti-PD-L1) treatment. The CDR3 nucleotides read TGTGCCAGCAGGGGGGACAGGAAAGAAGCTTTCTTT. It encodes CASRGDRKEAFF.